This TCR beta chain was profiled in a study of T-cell memory formation after mild COVID-19. The CDR3 runs 16 residues. V dropped 1 base and J dropped 0 bases, with 12 bases sitting between them. CDR1 is SGHAT, CDR2 FQNNGV, per germline. TCRdb processed the 5' RACE reads anew with MiXCR; each CDR3 protein has one entry. The sample includes 340,000 or so distinct CDR3 sequences, 13% of them seen just once. The chain carries TRBV11-2 and TRBJ2-5, with D perhaps matching TRBD2 (6 bases). The sample comprised PBMCs or a T cell subset sorted from them (not recorded which). This clonotype originated in a man between 18 and 35 years old who had mild COVID-19 (a few samples of this study predate the infection). Cell type and time point are not known. CDR3 sequence: CASSLGSGLYQETQYF. The CDR3 DNA is TGTGCCAGCAGCTTAGGTAGCGGACTGTACCAAGAGACCCAGTACTTC.